This T cell receptor beta chain was recorded in a study of radiotherapy plus CTLA-4 blockade in lung cancer. The data were produced by immunoSEQ multiplex PCR, yet TCRdb's version contains in-frame clones alone and is incomplete. The data hold about 93,000 clones, with about 90% observed a single time. Per germline, CDR1 SNHLY and CDR2 FYNNEI. CDR3 length equals 16 residues. V lost 4 bases to trimming and J lost 2 bases; unmatched junction nucleotides: 4. Material: peripheral blood, obtained from a patient treated with radiotherapy plus ipilimumab. This receptor was taken from a human donor with non-small cell lung cancer that progressed on radiotherapy plus ipilimumab. V and J are TRBV2 and TRBJ2-1, with 11 bases identical to TRBD2. CDR3 residues: CASSGSTSGTYNEQFF. The CDR3 nucleotides are TGTGCCAGCAGTGGTTCGACTAGCGGGACCTACAATGAGCAGTTCTTC. The entire variable domain, with the rest obtained from reference TRBV2 and TRBJ2-1, is as follows: EPEVTQTPSHQVTQMGQEVILRCVPISNHLYFYWYRQILGQKVEFLVSFYNNEISEKSEIFDDQFSVERPDGSNFTLKIRSTKLEDSAMYFCASSGSTSGTYNEQFFGPGTRLTVL.